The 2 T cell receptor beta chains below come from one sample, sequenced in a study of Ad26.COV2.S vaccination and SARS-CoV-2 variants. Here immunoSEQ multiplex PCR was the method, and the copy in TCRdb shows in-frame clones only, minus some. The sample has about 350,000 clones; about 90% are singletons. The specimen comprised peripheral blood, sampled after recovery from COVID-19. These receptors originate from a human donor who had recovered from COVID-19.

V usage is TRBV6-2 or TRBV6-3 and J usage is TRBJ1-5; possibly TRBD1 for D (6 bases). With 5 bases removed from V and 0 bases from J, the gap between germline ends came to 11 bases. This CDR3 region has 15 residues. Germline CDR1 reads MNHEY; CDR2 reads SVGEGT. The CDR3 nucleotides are TGTGCCAGCAGTCCACAGGGATATAGCAATCAGCCCCAGCATTTT. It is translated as CASSPQGYSNQPQHF.

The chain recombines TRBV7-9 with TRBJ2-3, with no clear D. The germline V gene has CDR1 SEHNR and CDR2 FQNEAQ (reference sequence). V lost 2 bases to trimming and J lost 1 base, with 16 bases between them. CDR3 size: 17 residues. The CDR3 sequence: CASSLTPSGIGTDTQYF. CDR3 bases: TGTGCCAGCAGCTTAACTCCTTCTGGGATTGGCACAGATACGCAGTATTTT.